One and the same sample provided the 28 T cell receptor beta chains below, sequenced in a study of shared clonotypes between healthy human individuals. Libraries were prepared by immunoSEQ multiplex PCR; TCRdb keeps only in-frame clonotypes and omits some of them. The data hold around 640,000 clones, with approximately 96% observed a single time. Naive CD8 populations comprised CD45RO-negative cells positively selected for CCR7, excluding terminally differentiated effector memory CD45RA+ cells. Sequenced material: naive CD8+ T cells sorted from blood. The receptors were gathered from a woman younger than 45 in good health.

The chain joins TRBV13 to TRBJ2-1; the match to TRBD2 covers 11 bases. Trimming cost V 4 bases and J 2 bases; bases outside gene matches: 4. The CDR3 runs 16 residues. Germline CDR1 reads PRHDT; CDR2 reads FYEKMQ (reference sequence). The CDR3 bases are TGTGCCAGCAGCTCGGGACTAGCGGTGCCCTACAATGAGCAGTTCTTC. It codes for CASSSGLAVPYNEQFF.

The chain is built from TRBV19 and TRBJ2-7, with D hard to call. V dropped 2 bases and J dropped 3 bases, with 11 bases sitting between them. Germline CDR1 is LNHDA and CDR2 is SQIVND (reference sequence). CDR3 size: 14 residues. Here the CDR3 reads CASSIFAVGYEQYF. The CDR3 DNA reads TGTGCCAGTAGTATATTTGCTGTCGGCTACGAGCAGTACTTC.

The chain uses TRBV4-2 and TRBJ2-3; D gene ambiguous. CDR1 is LGHNA and CDR2 is YNFKEQ in the germline V gene. The germline V and J ends were trimmed by 0 bases and 3 bases, with 16 bases remaining between them. The CDR3 runs 17 residues. Here the CDR3 reads CASSQDHGMGWTDTQYF. For the CDR3, the DNA is TGTGCCAGCAGCCAAGATCATGGGATGGGTTGGACAGATACGCAGTATTTT.

This chain links TRBV29-1 with TRBJ2-1, with 9 bases matching TRBD2. Trimming took 7 bases from V and 0 from J; bases not matched to a gene: 7. The CDR3 sequence is 15 residues long. Per the germline V gene, CDR1 is SQVTM and CDR2 is ANQGSEA. CDR3 in DNA: TGCAGCGCCTTAGCGGGAGCGCTCTCCTACAATGAGCAGTTCTTC. This gives the protein CSALAGALSYNEQFF.

The V call is TRBV5-1, the J call TRBJ2-1; D is ambiguous. The length of the CDR3 is 12 residues. Trimming stripped 5 bases from V and 4 bases from J, with 7 bases between. Germline assignment: CDR1 SGHRS and CDR2 YFSETQ. The CDR3 bases are TGCGCCAGCAGTGAGAATTACAATGAGCAGTTCTTC. Amino acid sequence: CASSENYNEQFF.

V gene TRBV19 combines with J gene TRBJ2-7, with D possibly matching TRBD2 (7 bases). Germline V CDR1 and CDR2: LNHDA, SQIVND (reference sequence). V was cut by 10 bases and J by 3 bases, with 10 bases left in between. The CDR3 loop spans 11 amino acids. The CDR3 reads CATGEGYEQYF. The CDR3, as DNA: TGTGCCACAGGGGAGGGCTACGAGCAGTACTTC.

The gene calls are TRBV5-1 and TRBJ1-1; D remains unclear. The germline V gene has CDR1 SGHRS and CDR2 YFSETQ. This CDR3 region has 12 residues. Between the trimmed V and J ends, which lost 3 bases and 6 bases, there was a span of 9 bases. CDR3 region: CASSSDGPEAFF. The CDR3 DNA reads as TGCGCCAGCAGCTCGGACGGCCCTGAAGCTTTCTTT.

V is TRBV5-1 and J is TRBJ2-2; D gene ambiguous. Germline CDR1 SGHRS, CDR2 YFSETQ. This CDR3 is built from 11 residues. Trimming shortened V by 3 bases and J by 6 bases, and 3 bases separated the two germline ends. The CDR3 here is CASSSAGELFF. In DNA form, the CDR3 reads TGCGCCAGCAGCTCGGCCGGGGAGCTGTTTTTT.

This sequence joins TRBV5-1 and TRBJ2-5, with 7 bases lining up with TRBD2. CDR1 and CDR2 (germline): SGHRS, YFSETQ. Trimming took 4 bases from V and 4 from J; bases not matched to a gene: 16. This CDR3 spans 17 amino acids. CDR3 sequence reads: CASSAREAGRISETQYF. CDR3 nucleotide sequence: TGCGCCAGCAGCGCACGAGAAGCGGGAAGGATTTCAGAGACCCAGTACTTC.

This chain links TRBV11-3 with TRBJ2-7; D is unresolved. Germline values: CDR1 SGHNT, CDR2 YENEEA. The CDR3 runs to 17 residues. V lost 1 base to trimming and J lost 3 bases, with 19 bases between them. The CDR3 DNA sequence: TGTGCCAGCAGCTTAGTTTGGTCCCTAGGCAGGTACTACGAGCAGTACTTC. This codes for CASSLVWSLGRYYEQYF.

This clone was counted a single time. The chain combines TRBV27 with TRBJ2-7; 7 bases line up with TRBD2. The CDR3 spans 16 residues. V lost 4 bases and J lost 4; bases outside the gene matches: 13. Germline lookup yields CDR1 MNHEY and CDR2 SMNVEV (reference sequence). The CDR3 nucleotides are TGTGCCAGCAGTTCCGACATAGCGGGTTCAATGTACGAGCAGTACTTC. Amino acids: CASSSDIAGSMYEQYF.

A word on this clone: The identical CDR3 is also encoded by other nucleotide sequences in the sample. The gene calls are TRBV30 and TRBJ2-7; no reliable D call. V was pared by 0 bases and J by 6 bases, with 6 bases between. CDR3 size: 11 residues. Germline V gene lookup returns CDR1 GTSNPN and CDR2 SVGIG (reference sequence). The CDR3 DNA sequence: TGTGCCTGGAGTGTGGGTCTCGAGCAGTACTTC. This translates into CAWSVGLEQYF.

This clone has only one observation. V usage is TRBV6-5 and J usage is TRBJ1-1; TRBD1 aligns across 10 bases. J lost 7 bases, V lost 6 bases, and 5 bases had no gene match. Germline-derived CDR1 and CDR2 are MNHEY and SVGAGI. This CDR3 is 13 amino acids long. The CDR3 sequence: CASSPGTGVEAFF. CDR3 in DNA: TGTGCCAGCAGCCCCGGGACAGGGGTTGAAGCTTTCTTT.

The chain employs TRBV28 and TRBJ2-5, with D possibly matching TRBD2 (5 bases). The J call may be faulty, since TRBJ2-7 better matches the DNA end. This CDR3 is built from 14 residues. In germline, CDR1 is MDHEN, CDR2 SYDVKM. CDR3 sequence: CASRAVGLVYEQYF. The CDR3 nucleotides are TGTGCCAGCAGAGCGGTGGGCCTAGTCTACGAGCAGTACTTC.

The chain has TRBV7-6 and TRBJ2-5, with D maybe TRBD2 (5 bases). The last part of the DNA fits TRBJ2-7 better; the J call may be wrong. This CDR3 has 14 amino acids. Germline V gives CDR1 SGHVS, CDR2 FNYEAQ. The CDR3 spells CASSSLENFHEQYF. The CDR3 DNA is TGTGCCAGCAGCTCACTAGAGAACTTCCACGAGCAGTACTTC.

V gene TRBV2 combines with J gene TRBJ2-3; the D is unclear. V dropped 0 bases and J dropped 6 bases, with 16 bases sitting between them. The CDR3 sequence is 16 residues long. Germline CDR1 SNHLY, CDR2 FYNNEI. The CDR3 DNA follows: TGTGCCAGCAGTGAAGCAGGCCTAGGCCTGTTGGATACGCAGTATTTT. The encoded protein is CASSEAGLGLLDTQYF.

The chain carries TRBV6-1 and TRBJ2-1, with D perhaps assigned TRBD1 or TRBD2 (5 bases each). The CDR3 has 16 amino acids. V was shortened by 3 bases and J by 0 bases, with 12 bases between the two germline ends. From germline, CDR1 is MNHNS and CDR2 SASEGT. For the CDR3, the DNA is TGTGCCAGCAGTGATGGGCCGGGACCCTCCTACAATGAGCAGTTCTTC. This sequence encodes CASSDGPGPSYNEQFF.

This clone was recorded only once. This rearrangement joins TRBV28 to TRBJ1-2, with TRBD1 as a possible D gene (6 bases). The V end was cut by 5 bases, the J end by 2 bases, with 12 bases between. The CDR3 spans 14 residues. Germline lookup yields CDR1 MDHEN and CDR2 SYDVKM. CDR3: CASSTNRENYGYTF. The CDR3 DNA sequence: TGTGCCAGCAGTACCAACAGGGAGAACTATGGCTACACCTTC.

Notes on this clone: The same CDR3 can be traced to other DNA sequences in this sample. V usage is TRBV9 and J usage is TRBJ2-1, with TRBD2 identical over 10 bases. The CDR3 runs 16 residues. Germline V gives CDR1 SGDLS, CDR2 YYNGEE. V shed 2 bases, J shed 2 bases, and the junction held 4 bases outside the gene matches. The CDR3 here is CASSVLAGGTYNEQFF. The CDR3 DNA is TGTGCCAGCAGCGTTTTAGCGGGAGGCACCTACAATGAGCAGTTCTTC.

V usage is TRBV9 and J usage is TRBJ2-1; 7 bases are shared with TRBD2. The germline gives CDR1 SGDLS, CDR2 YYNGEE. This CDR3 has 15 residues. Trimming removed 1 base from V and 2 bases from J; junction bases left unmatched: 3. This chain's CDR3 is CASSVLGGPYNEQFF. The DNA for the CDR3 is TGTGCCAGCAGCGTATTGGGAGGGCCCTACAATGAGCAGTTCTTC.

This clone was counted a few times. The same CDR3 can be traced to other DNA sequences in this sample. This chain uses TRBV4-1 with TRBJ2-7; 8 nucleotides agree with TRBD1. The V and J ends lost 3 bases and 2 bases, in that order; junction bases with no gene match: 6. CDR1 and CDR2 (germline): MGHRA, YSYEKL. The CDR3 sequence is 15 residues long. The DNA for the CDR3 is TGCGCCAGCAGCCAGGCCGGGACAGGACCCTACGAGCAGTACTTC. Residues: CASSQAGTGPYEQYF.

V is TRBV27 and J is TRBJ2-7; 7 positions agree with TRBD1. The CDR3 contains 16 residues. Germline CDR1 MNHEY, CDR2 SMNVEV (reference sequence). V was pared by 3 bases and J by 0 bases, with 8 bases of the junction left unmatched. CDR3 DNA sequence: TGTGCCAGCAGTTTCCAAACAGGGGATCACTCCTACGAGCAGTACTTC. Amino acids: CASSFQTGDHSYEQYF.

This chain links TRBV7-9 with TRBJ2-3, with 7 bases matching TRBD1. This CDR3 is built from 17 residues. Germline lookup yields CDR1 SEHNR and CDR2 FQNEAQ (reference sequence). Trimming at V came to 5 bases and at J to 0 bases, leaving 11 bases not matched to a gene. This CDR3 reads CASSPRTGHPSTDTQYF. For the CDR3, the DNA is TGTGCCAGCAGCCCCCGGACAGGCCATCCTAGCACAGATACGCAGTATTTT.

This clone was counted once. The chain carries TRBV10-3 and TRBJ2-1; TRBD2 matches 11 bases. The germline CDR1 and CDR2 sequences are ENHRY and SYGVKD. V shed 0 bases, J shed 7 bases, and the junction held 5 bases outside the gene matches. The CDR3 runs to 16 residues. In DNA, the CDR3 is TGTGCCATCAGTGAGTCACTAGCGGGAGCCTTTAATGAGCAGTTCTTC. Encoded protein: CAISESLAGAFNEQFF.

The chain has TRBV10-1 and TRBJ2-1, with D perhaps being TRBD1 or TRBD2 (7 bases each). Looked up from germline, CDR1 is WNHNN and CDR2 is SYGVQD (reference sequence). Trimming removed 2 bases from V and 0 bases from J, with 14 bases in between. CDR3 length equals 17 residues. The CDR3 bases are TGCGCCAGCAGTGAGATTGCGGGGGACAGCTCCTACAATGAGCAGTTCTTC. It translates to CASSEIAGDSSYNEQFF.

This clone was seen just once. J is TRBJ1-5 and V is TRBV28; D is unresolved. The V gene lost 6 bases and the J gene lost 0 bases, with 15 bases spanning the gap. The CDR3 contains 16 residues. The germline V gene encodes CDR1 MDHEN and CDR2 SYDVKM. CDR3 bases: TGTGCCAGCAGCCCCGGAGGGCTTTATAGCAATCAGCCCCAGCATTTT. Translated: CASSPGGLYSNQPQHF.

V usage is TRBV29-1 and J usage is TRBJ2-1; 8 bases fit TRBD2. CDR1 is SQVTM and CDR2 is ANQGSEA in the germline V gene. The CDR3 covers 13 residues. V was pared by 6 bases and J by 5 bases, with 6 bases of the junction left unmatched. DNA of the CDR3: TGCAGCGTGGGCGTAGCGGGAAACAATGAGCAGTTCTTC. Encoded protein: CSVGVAGNNEQFF.

This clone has a handful of counts. The gene calls are TRBV29-1 and TRBJ2-1; D is possibly TRBD1 (5 bases). Germline lookup yields CDR1 SQVTM and CDR2 ANQGSEA. Trimming pared 5 bases from V and 2 bases from J, leaving 7 bases between. The CDR3 is 12 amino acids. The CDR3 DNA reads as TGCAGCGTTCCGGACACCTACAATGAGCAGTTCTTC. This encodes CSVPDTYNEQFF.